This TCR beta chain was obtained from a study of OX40 agonist ivuxolimab in advanced cancers. In the study overall: The costimulatory receptor OX40 (CD134) was targeted by ivuxolimab, a fully human IgG2 agonistic monoclonal antibody. Intravenous ivuxolimab was administered to patients every 2 weeks at six dose levels: 0.01, 0.1, 0.3, 1.5, 3 and 10 mg/kg. Among the roughly 52 dose-escalation patients, roughly 20 had hepatocellular carcinoma, approximately 15 melanoma, 9 renal cell carcinoma and 9 head and neck cancer. The dose-escalation cohort was about 83% male with a mean age of approximately 60 years, ranging from roughly 23 to 79. Prior anti-PD-1, anti-PD-L1 or anti-CTLA-4 therapy was permitted, and 35% to 40% of dose-escalation patients had received checkpoint inhibitors. Partial responses occurred in three dose-escalation patients, of whom one had hepatocellular carcinoma and two had cutaneous melanoma. The purpose of peripheral TCRbeta sequencing was to test whether ivuxolimab changed TCR sequence diversity and led to clonal T-cell expansion. The monotherapy dose-escalation portion (N of about 52 patients) of the phase I ivuxolimab trial is reported in the paper.

For sequencing of the TCRbeta CDR3 region, genomic DNA was extracted from the sorted cells. The immunoSEQ Assay was used to sequence the TCRbeta CDR3 regions. TCRdb retrieved this table from immuneACCESS and kept in-frame rearrangements only. Not all clones are present; in checked studies, unresolved V genes account for under half, and no reason is known for the remainder. This sample holds under 100,000 clones; around 87% were observed only once. The leading ten clones occupy 0.15% to 0.2% of the sample. Beyond this particular receptor, the publication reports: The antigen specificity of the peripheral T cells that underwent clonal expansion was not determined. On average, CD8+ T cells showed more expanded clones than CD4+ T cells after ivuxolimab. Clonal expansion of both CD4+ and CD8+ blood T cells was observed from baseline to week 6 at doses 0.1 to 3.0 mg/kg. Low levels of normalized T-cell clonal expansion were also shown by some nonresponding patients. In the 0.1-3.0 mg/kg groups, partial responders were among the patients with the lowest normalized peripheral clonal expansion, particularly in CD8+ T cells.

Patients with autoimmune disease history or receiving systemic immunosuppression were excluded from the trial. Peripheral blood for TCR sequencing was collected from all dose cohorts at baseline, on cycle 4 day 1, and on cycle 7 day 1. Samples were obtained from an open-label, multicenter, first-in-human phase I dose-escalation trial of ivuxolimab. Adults with locally advanced or metastatic head and neck squamous cell, hepatocellular, melanoma or renal cell carcinoma were enrolled in the trial. Before TCR sequencing, CD4+ T cells and CD8+ T cells were sorted from peripheral blood as separate populations. With regard to this clone: No cognate antigen has been identified for it. No much larger clone exists at a distance of one base, and base qualities are not known.

This clonotype originated in an adult with an advanced solid tumor such as melanoma, head and neck, liver or kidney cancer. This specimen consisted of CD4+ or CD8+ T cells sorted from blood, obtained in a trial of the OX40 agonist ivuxolimab.

The CDR3 sequence is CASSADWGASDTQYF. The bases are TGCGCCAGCAGCGCCGATTGGGGGGCTTCCGATACGCAGTATTTT. The chain was built from TRBV5-1 and TRBJ2-3, with the D gene tentatively TRBD1 or TRBD2, based on 6 matching bases in each. Including cysteine and phenylalanine, the CDR3 has 15 amino acids. The DNA shown is the 45-base CDR3, in frame from base 1. The germline ends are 18 bases apart after V is trimmed by 4 bases and J by 6 bases. CDR1 and CDR2 are drawn from the germline V gene: SGHRS, YFSETQ.